This T cell receptor (beta chain) was found in a study of shared clonotypes between healthy human individuals. TCRdb's copy holds only in-frame clones and misses some; the assay was immunoSEQ multiplex PCR. The table includes a few hundred thousand clones, less than 85% detected once. The TCR originated in a man aged 25-45 years in good health. Sequenced sample: memory CD4+ T cells sorted from blood. Subset given: CD45RA-negative fraction.

The CDR3 loop is CASSPGLANTGELFF. The CDR3 DNA follows: TGTGCCAGCTCACCAGGGCTTGCGAACACCGGGGAGCTGTTTTTT. The chain joins TRBV18 to TRBJ2-2; D is uncertain. Germline CDR1 KGHSH, CDR2 LQKENI. The CDR3 loop spans 15 amino acids. V gave up 2 bases and J gave up 0 bases, with 7 bases separating them.